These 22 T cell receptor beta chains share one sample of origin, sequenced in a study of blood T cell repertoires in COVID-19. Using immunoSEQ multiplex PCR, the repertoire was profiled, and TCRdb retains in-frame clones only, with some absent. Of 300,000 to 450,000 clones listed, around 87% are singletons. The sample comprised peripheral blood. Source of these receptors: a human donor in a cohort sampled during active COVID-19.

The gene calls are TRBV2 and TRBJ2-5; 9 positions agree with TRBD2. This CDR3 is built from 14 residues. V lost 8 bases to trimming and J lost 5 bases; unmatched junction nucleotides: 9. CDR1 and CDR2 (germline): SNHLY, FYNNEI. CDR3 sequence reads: CASVGTSFRETQYF. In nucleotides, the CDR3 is TGTGCCAGCGTGGGGACTAGCTTTAGGGAGACCCAGTACTTC.

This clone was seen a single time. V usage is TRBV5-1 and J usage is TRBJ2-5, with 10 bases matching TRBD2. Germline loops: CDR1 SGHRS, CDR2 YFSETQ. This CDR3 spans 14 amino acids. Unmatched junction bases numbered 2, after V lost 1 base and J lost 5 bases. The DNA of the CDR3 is TGCGCCAGCAGCTTGCTAGCGGGAGTGGAGACCCAGTACTTC. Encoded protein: CASSLLAGVETQYF. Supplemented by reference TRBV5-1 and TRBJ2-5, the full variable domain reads KAGVTQTPRYLIKTRGQQVTLSCSPISGHRSVSWYQQTPGQGLQFLFEYFSETQRNKGNFPGRFSGRQFSNSRSEMNVSTLELGDSALYLCASSLLAGVETQYFGPGTRLLVL.

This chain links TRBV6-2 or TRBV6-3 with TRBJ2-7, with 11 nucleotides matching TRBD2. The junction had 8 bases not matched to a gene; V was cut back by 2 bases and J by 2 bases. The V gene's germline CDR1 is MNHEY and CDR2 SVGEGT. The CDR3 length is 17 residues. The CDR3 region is CASSYLYGTSGTYEQYF. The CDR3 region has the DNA TGTGCCAGCAGTTACCTTTACGGGACTAGCGGCACCTACGAGCAGTACTTC.

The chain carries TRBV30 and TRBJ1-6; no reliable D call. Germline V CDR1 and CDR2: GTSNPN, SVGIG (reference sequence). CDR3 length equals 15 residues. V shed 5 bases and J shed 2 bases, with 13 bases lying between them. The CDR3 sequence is CAWGRKQTYNSPLHF. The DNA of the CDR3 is TGTGCCTGGGGGCGGAAGCAGACCTATAATTCACCCCTCCACTTT.

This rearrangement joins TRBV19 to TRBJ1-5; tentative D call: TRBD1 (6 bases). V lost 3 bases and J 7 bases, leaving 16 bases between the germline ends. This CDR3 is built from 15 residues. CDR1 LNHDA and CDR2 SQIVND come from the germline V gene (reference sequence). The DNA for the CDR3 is TGTGCCAGTAGTATTCTAGGGGGGGCGGGACAGCCCCAGCATTTT. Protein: CASSILGGAGQPQHF.

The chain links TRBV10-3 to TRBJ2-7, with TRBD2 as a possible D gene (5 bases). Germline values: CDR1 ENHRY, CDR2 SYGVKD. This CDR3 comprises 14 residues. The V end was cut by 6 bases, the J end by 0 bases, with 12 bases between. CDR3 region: CAIRAGPYSYEQYF. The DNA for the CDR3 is TGTGCCATCAGGGCGGGTCCCTACTCCTACGAGCAGTACTTC.

Here the CDR3 DNA reads TGTGCCAGCAGCGTAGGGACAGAGGGCGAGCAGTACTTC. It specifies CASSVGTEGEQYF. The chain carries TRBV9 and TRBJ2-7; D is perhaps TRBD1 (6 bases). V gave up 0 bases and J gave up 6 bases, with 10 bases separating them. The CDR3 spans 13 residues. Germline CDR1 SGDLS, CDR2 YYNGEE.

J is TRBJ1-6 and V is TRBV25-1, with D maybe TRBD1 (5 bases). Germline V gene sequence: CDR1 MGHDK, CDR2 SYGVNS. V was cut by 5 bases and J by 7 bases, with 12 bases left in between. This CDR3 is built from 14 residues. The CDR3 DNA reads TGTGCCAGCAGTCCGGGGGGTTTAAATTCACCCCTCCACTTT. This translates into CASSPGGLNSPLHF.

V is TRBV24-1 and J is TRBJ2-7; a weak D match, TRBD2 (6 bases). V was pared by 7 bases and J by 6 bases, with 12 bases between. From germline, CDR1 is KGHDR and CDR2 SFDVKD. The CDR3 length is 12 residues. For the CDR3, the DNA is TGTGCCACCAGCCCGTCGGGGGTCGAGCAGTACTTC. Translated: CATSPSGVEQYF.

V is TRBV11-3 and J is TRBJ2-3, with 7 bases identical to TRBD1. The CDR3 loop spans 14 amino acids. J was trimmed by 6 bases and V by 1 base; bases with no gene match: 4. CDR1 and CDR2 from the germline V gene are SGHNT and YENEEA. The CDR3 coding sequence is TGTGCCAGCAGCTTAGTAGGGGGCTCCGATACGCAGTATTTT. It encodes CASSLVGGSDTQYF.

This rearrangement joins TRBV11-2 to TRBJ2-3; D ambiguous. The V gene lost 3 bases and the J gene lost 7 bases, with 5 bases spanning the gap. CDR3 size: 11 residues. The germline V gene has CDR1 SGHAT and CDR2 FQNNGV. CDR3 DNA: TGTGCCAGCAGCTTGGGCAATACGCAGTATTTT. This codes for CASSLGNTQYF.

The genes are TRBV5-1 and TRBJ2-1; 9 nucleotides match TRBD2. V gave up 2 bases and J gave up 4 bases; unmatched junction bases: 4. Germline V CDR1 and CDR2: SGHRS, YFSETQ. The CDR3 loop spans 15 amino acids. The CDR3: CASSLSGLAYNEQFF. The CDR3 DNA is TGCGCCAGCAGCTTATCCGGACTAGCGTACAATGAGCAGTTCTTC.

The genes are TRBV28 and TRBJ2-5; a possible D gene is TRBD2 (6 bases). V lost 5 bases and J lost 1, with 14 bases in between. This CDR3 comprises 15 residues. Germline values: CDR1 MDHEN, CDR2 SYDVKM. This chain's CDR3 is CASSLGGELQETQYF. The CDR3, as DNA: TGTGCCAGCAGTCTCGGGGGAGAACTCCAAGAGACCCAGTACTTC. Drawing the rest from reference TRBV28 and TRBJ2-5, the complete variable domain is DVKVTQSSRYLVKRTGEKVFLECVQDMDHENMFWYRQDPGLGLRLIYFSYDVKMKEKGDIPEGYSVSREKKERFSLILESASTNQTSMYLCASSLGGELQETQYFGPGTRLLVL.

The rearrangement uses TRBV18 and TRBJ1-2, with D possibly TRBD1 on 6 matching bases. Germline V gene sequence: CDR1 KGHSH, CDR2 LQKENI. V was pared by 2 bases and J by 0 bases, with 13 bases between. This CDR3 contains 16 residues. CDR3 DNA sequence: TGTGCCAGCTCACCAAGCGGACAGAATACTAACTATGGCTACACCTTC. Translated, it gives CASSPSGQNTNYGYTF.

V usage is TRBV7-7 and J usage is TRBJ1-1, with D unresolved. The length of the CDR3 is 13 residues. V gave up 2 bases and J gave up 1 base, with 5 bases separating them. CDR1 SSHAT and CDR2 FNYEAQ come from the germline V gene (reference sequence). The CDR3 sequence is CASSLRENTEAFF. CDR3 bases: TGTGCCAGCAGCTTACGGGAGAACACTGAAGCTTTCTTT.

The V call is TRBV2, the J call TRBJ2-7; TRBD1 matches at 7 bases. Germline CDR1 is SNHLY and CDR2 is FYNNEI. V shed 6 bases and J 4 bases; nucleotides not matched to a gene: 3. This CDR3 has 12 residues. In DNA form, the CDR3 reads TGTGCCAGCAGCAAGACAGGGTACGAGCAGTACTTC. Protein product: CASSKTGYEQYF.

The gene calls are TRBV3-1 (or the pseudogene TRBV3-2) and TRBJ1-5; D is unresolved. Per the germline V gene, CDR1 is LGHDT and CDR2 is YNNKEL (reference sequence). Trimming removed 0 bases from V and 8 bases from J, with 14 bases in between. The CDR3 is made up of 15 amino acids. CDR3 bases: TGTGCCAGCAGCCAAGACACTGGTGTTATTGAGCCCCAGCATTTT. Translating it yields CASSQDTGVIEPQHF.

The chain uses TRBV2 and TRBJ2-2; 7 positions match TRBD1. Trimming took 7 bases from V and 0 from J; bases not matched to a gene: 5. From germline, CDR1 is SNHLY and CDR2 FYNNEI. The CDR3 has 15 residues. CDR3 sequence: CASKRDRTNTGELFF. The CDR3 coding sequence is TGTGCCAGCAAAAGGGACAGAACGAACACCGGGGAGCTGTTTTTT.

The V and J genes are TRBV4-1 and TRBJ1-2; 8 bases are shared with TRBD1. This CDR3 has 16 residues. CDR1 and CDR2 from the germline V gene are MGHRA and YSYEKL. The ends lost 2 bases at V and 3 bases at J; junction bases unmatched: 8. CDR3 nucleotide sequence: TGCGCCAGCAGCCAACCCCGGACAGGGTTTGACTATGGCTACACCTTC. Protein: CASSQPRTGFDYGYTF.

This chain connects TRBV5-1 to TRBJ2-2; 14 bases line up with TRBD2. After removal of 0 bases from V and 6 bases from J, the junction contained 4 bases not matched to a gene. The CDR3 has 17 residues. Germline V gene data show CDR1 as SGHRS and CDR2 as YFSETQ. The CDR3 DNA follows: TGCGCCAGCAGCTTGGCCTTGGGACTAGCGGGGGCCGGGGAGCTGTTTTTT. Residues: CASSLALGLAGAGELFF.

The CDR3 nucleotides read TGTGCCAGCAGCTTGAGTGGGGCTAATGAGCAGTTCTTC. Protein product: CASSLSGANEQFF. This chain joins TRBV7-9 and TRBJ2-1; possibly TRBD1 for D (5 bases). The CDR3 covers 13 residues. The V end was cut by 3 bases, the J end by 7 bases, with 10 bases between. Germline CDR1 is SEHNR and CDR2 is FQNEAQ (reference sequence).

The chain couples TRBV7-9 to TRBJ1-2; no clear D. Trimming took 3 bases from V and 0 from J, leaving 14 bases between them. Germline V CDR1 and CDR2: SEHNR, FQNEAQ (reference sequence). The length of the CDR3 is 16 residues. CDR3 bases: TGTGCCAGCAGCTTGATTTTGGCCCCGTCTAACTATGGCTACACCTTC. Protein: CASSLILAPSNYGYTF.